These 24 T cell receptor beta chains were sequenced from one sample in a study of blood T cell repertoires in COVID-19. Profiled with immunoSEQ multiplex PCR; TCRdb holds only in-frame clones, not every one. The repertoire holds fewer than 450,000 clones, about 88% seen once, with 1.2% in the top ten. Sequencing was done on a sample of PBMCs or T cells enriched from blood (not recorded which). The source of these receptors is a woman between 18 and 30 years old who had recovered from COVID-19.

The chain is built from TRBV6-2 or TRBV6-3 and TRBJ2-5, with 9 bases aligning to TRBD2. Looked up from germline, CDR1 is MNHEY and CDR2 is SVGEGT. CDR3 size: 16 residues. With V trimmed by 5 bases and J by 1 base, 8 bases remained unmatched. The CDR3 sequence is CASSRLAGAFQETQYF. For the CDR3, the DNA is TGTGCCAGCAGTCGTTTAGCGGGGGCTTTCCAAGAGACCCAGTACTTC.

CDR3 bases: TGTGCCAGCAGTTCGGGGAGGACTGAAGCTTTCTTT. It encodes CASSSGRTEAFF. This chain joins TRBV5-4 and TRBJ1-1; D is unresolved. The CDR3 has 12 residues. Trimming removed 5 bases at V and 5 bases at J, with 10 bases between. The germline V gene has CDR1 SGHNT and CDR2 YYREEE (reference sequence).

In its sample, this clone was seen a few times. CDR3 loop: CASSLSANTEAFF. Written as DNA, the CDR3 is TGTGCCAGCAGTTTATCAGCGAACACTGAAGCTTTCTTT. The chain couples TRBV27 to TRBJ1-1, with D unclear. This CDR3 region has 13 residues. V was pared by 0 bases and J by 1 base, with 3 bases between. CDR1 and CDR2 (germline): MNHEY, SMNVEV (reference sequence).

CDR3 loop: CASSLDGESYNEQFF. DNA of the CDR3: TGTGCCAGCAGCTTGGACGGGGAGTCCTACAATGAGCAGTTCTTC. The J gene is TRBJ2-1, the V gene TRBV9; D is perhaps TRBD2 (5 bases). The V end was cut by 4 bases, the J end by 1 base, with 12 bases between. Germline CDR1 reads SGDLS; CDR2 reads YYNGEE. This CDR3 region has 15 residues. The entire variable domain, with the rest obtained from reference TRBV9 and TRBJ2-1, is as follows: DSGVTQTPKHLITATGQRVTLRCSPRSGDLSVYWYQQSLDQGLQFLIQYYNGEERAKGNILERFSAQQFPDLHSELNLSSLELGDSALYFCASSLDGESYNEQFFGPGTRLTVL.

This chain links TRBV7-9 with TRBJ1-2; 9 bases line up with TRBD1. In germline, CDR1 is SEHNR, CDR2 FQNEAQ (reference sequence). This CDR3 is built from 13 residues. The V segment lost 5 bases and the J segment 7 bases; nucleotides outside the gene matches: 5. In nucleotides, the CDR3 is TGTGCCAGCAGCGTAGGACAGGGGTTTGGCTACACCTTC. Amino acids: CASSVGQGFGYTF.

The rearrangement joins TRBV25-1 to TRBJ2-5; TRBD2 matches at 11 bases. Germline lookup yields CDR1 MGHDK and CDR2 SYGVNS. The CDR3 length is 15 residues. Trimming cost V 3 bases and J 2 bases; bases outside gene matches: 2. CDR3 loop: CASSDLAGGQETQYF. DNA for the CDR3: TGTGCCAGCAGTGACCTAGCGGGGGGACAAGAGACCCAGTACTTC.

This CDR3 reads CASSQPTGFSGNTIYF. The CDR3 nucleotides are TGCGCCAGCAGCCAGCCCACAGGGTTCTCTGGAAACACCATATATTTT. The gene calls are TRBV4-1 and TRBJ1-3; D perhaps matches TRBD1 (6 bases). Trimming shortened V by 3 bases and J by 0 bases, and 12 bases separated the two germline ends. The germline CDR1 and CDR2 sequences are MGHRA and YSYEKL. The CDR3 contains 16 residues.

In its sample, this clone was seen many times. The chain combines TRBV6-2 or TRBV6-3 with TRBJ2-7, with 7 bases aligning to TRBD2. This CDR3 region has 15 residues. The trim removed 4 bases at V and 3 bases at J, leaving 9 bases unmatched. Per germline, CDR1 MNHEY and CDR2 SVGEGT. The chain's CDR3 is CASSSTSAGYYEQYF. The CDR3, as DNA: TGTGCCAGCAGTTCCACTTCAGCGGGGTACTACGAGCAGTACTTC.

The gene calls are TRBV4-1 and TRBJ1-5; TRBD1 matches 8 bases. J gave up 5 bases and V 0 bases, and 9 bases lay outside the gene matches. CDR3 length equals 17 residues. Germline V gives CDR1 MGHRA, CDR2 YSYEKL. CDR3 coding DNA: TGCGCCAGCAGCCAAGATGCCCCCGGACAGGGATATCAGCCCCAGCATTTT. This sequence encodes CASSQDAPGQGYQPQHF.

This chain connects TRBV10-1 to TRBJ1-5; D gene ambiguous. Germline V CDR1 and CDR2: WNHNN, SYGVQD (reference sequence). This CDR3 is built from 13 residues. V gave up 4 bases and J gave up 4 bases, with 8 bases separating them. The CDR3 DNA reads as TGCGCCAGCAGTGTCGGGGTTAATCAGCCCCAGCATTTT. This gives the protein CASSVGVNQPQHF.

The CDR3 region has the DNA TGTGCCAGCAGCTTAGATCGTGGGGACAGGTGGACCCCGGGAGAAAAACTGTTTTTT. This translates into CASSLDRGDRWTPGEKLFF. J is TRBJ1-4 and V is TRBV11-2, with 8 bases matching TRBD1. Per germline, CDR1 SGHAT and CDR2 FQNNGV. V lost 0 bases, J lost 8 bases, and 17 bases stayed unmatched. This CDR3 is built from 19 residues.

The gene calls are TRBV18 and TRBJ1-6, with 7 bases identical to TRBD1. The CDR3 contains 13 residues. Germline V gene sequence: CDR1 KGHSH, CDR2 LQKENI. The trim removed 9 bases at V and 6 bases at J, leaving 5 bases unmatched. The CDR3 sequence is CASQGGLNSPLHF. In nucleotides, the CDR3 is TGTGCCAGTCAGGGGGGCCTTAATTCACCCCTCCACTTT.

The genes are TRBV15 and TRBJ1-4; weak D call: TRBD1 (5 bases). There are 17 residues in the CDR3. In germline, CDR1 is LNHNV, CDR2 YYDKDF (reference sequence). The germline V and J ends were trimmed by 0 bases and 7 bases, with 18 bases remaining between them. This chain's CDR3 is CATSREIPFGASEKLFF. The DNA of the CDR3 is TGTGCCACCAGCAGAGAGATACCCTTTGGGGCGAGTGAAAAACTGTTTTTT.

The genes are TRBV5-1 and TRBJ1-1; D is undetermined. The V end lost 2 bases, the J end lost 5 bases, and 7 bases lay between the germline ends. The CDR3 loop spans 12 amino acids. Germline lookup yields CDR1 SGHRS and CDR2 YFSETQ. The CDR3 sequence is CASSFSGTEAFF. For the CDR3, the DNA is TGCGCCAGCAGCTTCTCGGGGACTGAAGCTTTCTTT.

The chain employs TRBV6-5 and TRBJ2-1; tentatively, D is TRBD1 (5 bases). Germline CDR1 is MNHEY and CDR2 is SVGAGI. V lost 5 bases to trimming and J lost 6 bases, with 14 bases between them. The CDR3 runs to 14 residues. The CDR3 spells CASSRVQGSNEQFF. Here the CDR3 DNA reads TGTGCCAGCAGTCGTGTCCAGGGCTCCAATGAGCAGTTCTTC.

V usage is TRBV7-2 and J usage is TRBJ2-2; no firm D call. The germline V and J ends were trimmed by 1 base and 2 bases, with 11 bases remaining between them. This CDR3 has 16 residues. Germline V gene lookup returns CDR1 SGHTA and CDR2 FQGNSA. The CDR3 nucleotides are TGTGCCAGCAGCTTAGTCGTATTAAGCAACACCGGGGAGCTGTTTTTT. Translated: CASSLVVLSNTGELFF.

The chain has TRBV5-1 and TRBJ2-2; D is uncertain. Germline V CDR1 and CDR2: SGHRS, YFSETQ. Trimming cost V 4 bases and J 1 base, with 11 bases left between them. This CDR3 comprises 15 residues. CDR3 nucleotides: TGCGCCAGCAGCCCTCTCGACTGGAACACCGGGGAGCTGTTTTTT. It yields the protein CASSPLDWNTGELFF. Variable domain in full (rest from reference TRBV5-1 and TRBJ2-2): KAGVTQTPRYLIKTRGQQVTLSCSPISGHRSVSWYQQTPGQGLQFLFEYFSETQRNKGNFPGRFSGRQFSNSRSEMNVSTLELGDSALYLCASSPLDWNTGELFFGEGSRLTVL.

The rearrangement links TRBV2 to TRBJ1-4; the D is unclear. This CDR3 contains 14 residues. CDR1 and CDR2 from the germline V gene are SNHLY and FYNNEI. Trimming removed 3 bases from V and 7 bases from J, with 12 bases in between. The CDR3 loop reads CASSERRLSEKLFF. The DNA of the CDR3 is TGTGCCAGCAGTGAGAGGAGACTTAGTGAAAAACTGTTTTTT.

This chain links TRBV5-6 with TRBJ1-2, with TRBD1 matching over 10 bases. Germline-derived CDR1 and CDR2 are SGHDT and YYEEEE. The CDR3 has 14 amino acids. The V and J ends lost 6 bases and 5 bases, in that order; junction bases with no gene match: 7. CDR3 sequence: CASMPGQGRYGYTF. The CDR3 coding sequence is TGTGCCAGCATGCCGGGACAGGGGAGATATGGCTACACCTTC.

This rearrangement joins TRBV28 to TRBJ1-5, with D hard to call. With 6 bases removed from V and 6 bases from J, the gap between germline ends came to 18 bases. This CDR3 contains 15 residues. Germline loops: CDR1 MDHEN, CDR2 SYDVKM. The chain's CDR3 is CASSSDAGYGQPQHF. CDR3 bases: TGTGCCAGCAGCTCCGACGCGGGGTACGGTCAGCCCCAGCATTTT.

This CDR3 reads CASSVAGTSRTGELFF. The CDR3 region has the DNA TGTGCCAGCAGCGTCGCCGGGACTAGTAGGACCGGGGAGCTGTTTTTT. This chain joins TRBV9 and TRBJ2-2; TRBD2 agrees at 8 bases. The CDR3 has 16 amino acids. The germline V gene encodes CDR1 SGDLS and CDR2 YYNGEE. The trim removed 2 bases at V and 5 bases at J, leaving 8 bases unmatched.

As to this clone: Other DNA sequences in this sample translate to the same CDR3. The rearrangement links TRBV27 to TRBJ1-5, with D perhaps matching TRBD1 (6 bases). CDR3 length: 12 residues. Germline CDR1 reads MNHEY; CDR2 reads SMNVEV (reference sequence). V was trimmed by 3 bases and J by 6 bases, leaving 6 bases between them. CDR3 in DNA: TGTGCCAGCAGTTTGACAGGTCAGCCCCAGCATTTT. Translation gives CASSLTGQPQHF.

The J gene is TRBJ1-2, the V gene TRBV29-1; no clear D. The V gene's germline CDR1 is SQVTM and CDR2 ANQGSEA. This CDR3 has 10 residues. The V end lost 6 bases, the J end lost 5 bases, and 7 bases lay between the germline ends. The CDR3: CSVSEYGYTF. The CDR3 DNA reads as TGCAGCGTATCGGAGTATGGCTACACCTTC.

This chain joins TRBV14 and TRBJ2-3; TRBD1 aligns across 8 bases. The CDR3 sequence is 16 residues long. Germline CDR1 SGHDN, CDR2 FVKESK. Losses at the gene ends were 0 bases for V and 2 bases for J; bases not matched to a gene: 4. CDR3 in amino acids: CASSQEEDRATDTQYF. CDR3 nucleotide sequence: TGTGCCAGCAGCCAAGAGGAGGACAGGGCCACAGATACGCAGTATTTT. The full variable domain, with the rest looked up from reference TRBV14 and TRBJ2-3, is EAGVTQFPSHSVIEKGQTVTLRCDPISGHDNLYWYRRVMGKEIKFLLHFVKESKQDESGMPNNRFLAERTGGTYSTLKVQPAELEDSGVYFCASSQEEDRATDTQYFGPGTRLTVL.